This T cell receptor beta chain was found in a study of cytomegalovirus exposure and HLA in healthy donors. Study summary: Early on, a data release was issued that held 85 million to 95 million unique TCRs from HLA-typed donors.

The junction had 4 bases not matched to a gene; V was cut back by 5 bases and J by 4 bases. CDR3 size: 15 residues. Germline V gene sequence: CDR1 LNHDA, CDR2 SQIVND (reference sequence). On this clone: Its target is not known.

The PCR made use of 60 Vbeta and 13 Jbeta primers. Clones were sequenced by immunoSEQ multiplex PCR, and TCRdb holds only the in-frame ones, with some missing. The sample consists of 150,000 to 200,000 clones, roughly 80% of them appearing once. Study results and limitations: Presence/absence results assume similar sequencing depth per donor, which may not hold. In vitro checks showed that three CMV-associated chains really do target CMV antigens.

This chain uses TRBV19 with TRBJ2-1, with 11 bases fitting TRBD2. The sequence derives from a woman between 18 and 29 years old in good health and CMV-seronegative. Sample: PBMCs. The CDR3 DNA follows: TGTGCCAGTAGTTCGAGACTAGCGGGATACAATGAGCAGTTCTTC. Translated: CASSSRLAGYNEQFF.